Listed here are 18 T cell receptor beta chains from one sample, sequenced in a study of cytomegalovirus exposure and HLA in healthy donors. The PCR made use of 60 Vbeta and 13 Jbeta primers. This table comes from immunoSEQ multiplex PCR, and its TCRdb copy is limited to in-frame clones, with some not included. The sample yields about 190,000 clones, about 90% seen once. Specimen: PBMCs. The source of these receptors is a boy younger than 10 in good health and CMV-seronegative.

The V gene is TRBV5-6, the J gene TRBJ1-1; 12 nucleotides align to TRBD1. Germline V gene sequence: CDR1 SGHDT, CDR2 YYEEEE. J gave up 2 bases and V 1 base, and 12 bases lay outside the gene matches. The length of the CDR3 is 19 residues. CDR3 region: CASSLFGGTGGIGNTEAFF. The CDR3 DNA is TGTGCCAGCAGCTTGTTCGGGGGGACAGGGGGCATTGGAAACACTGAAGCTTTCTTT.

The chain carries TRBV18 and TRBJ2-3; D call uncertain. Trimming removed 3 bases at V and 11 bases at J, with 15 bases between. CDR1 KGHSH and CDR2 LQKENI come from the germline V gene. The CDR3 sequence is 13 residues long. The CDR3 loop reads CASSPPTILVQYF. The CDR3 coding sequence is TGTGCCAGCTCACCCCCCACTATCCTCGTGCAGTATTTT.

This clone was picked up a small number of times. The CDR3 coding sequence is TGTGCCAGCAGTTACTCGCAGGGACAGACATACGAGCAGTACTTC. Residues: CASSYSQGQTYEQYF. The chain couples TRBV6-5 to TRBJ2-7, with 7 bases identical to TRBD1. The germline CDR1 and CDR2 sequences are MNHEY and SVGAGI. The ends lost 0 bases at V and 4 bases at J; junction bases unmatched: 6. CDR3 length equals 15 residues.

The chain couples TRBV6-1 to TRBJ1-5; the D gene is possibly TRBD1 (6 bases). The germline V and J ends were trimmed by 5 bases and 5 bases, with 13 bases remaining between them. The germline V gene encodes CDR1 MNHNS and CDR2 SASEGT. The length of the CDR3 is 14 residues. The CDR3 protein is CASSSPDSYQPQHF. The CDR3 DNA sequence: TGTGCCAGCAGTTCCCCGGACAGTTATCAGCCCCAGCATTTT.

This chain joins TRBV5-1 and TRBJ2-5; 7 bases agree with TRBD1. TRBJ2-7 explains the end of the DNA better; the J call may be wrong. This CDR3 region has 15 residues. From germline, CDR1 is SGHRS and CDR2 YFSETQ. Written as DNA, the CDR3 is TGCGCCAGCAGCGCAGATCCGGGACAGATCTACGAGCAGTACTTC. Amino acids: CASSADPGQIYEQYF.

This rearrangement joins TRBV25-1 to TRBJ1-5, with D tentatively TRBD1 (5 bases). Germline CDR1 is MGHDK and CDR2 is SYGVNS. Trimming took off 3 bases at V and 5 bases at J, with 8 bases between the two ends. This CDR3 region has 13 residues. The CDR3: CASSDGQYQPQHF. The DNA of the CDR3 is TGTGCCAGCAGTGACGGACAATATCAGCCCCAGCATTTT.

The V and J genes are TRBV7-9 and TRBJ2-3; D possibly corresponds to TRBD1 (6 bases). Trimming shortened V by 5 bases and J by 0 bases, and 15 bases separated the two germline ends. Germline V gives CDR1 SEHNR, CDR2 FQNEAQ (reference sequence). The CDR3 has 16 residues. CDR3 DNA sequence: TGTGCCAGCAGCCCCATGACAGGCTCAAGCACAGATACGCAGTATTTT. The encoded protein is CASSPMTGSSTDTQYF.

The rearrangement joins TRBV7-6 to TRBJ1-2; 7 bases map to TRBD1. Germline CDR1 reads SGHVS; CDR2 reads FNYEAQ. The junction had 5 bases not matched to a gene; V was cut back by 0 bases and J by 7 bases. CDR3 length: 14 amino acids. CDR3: CASSLAGTAGGYTF. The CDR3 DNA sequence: TGTGCCAGCAGCTTAGCCGGGACAGCCGGTGGCTACACCTTC.

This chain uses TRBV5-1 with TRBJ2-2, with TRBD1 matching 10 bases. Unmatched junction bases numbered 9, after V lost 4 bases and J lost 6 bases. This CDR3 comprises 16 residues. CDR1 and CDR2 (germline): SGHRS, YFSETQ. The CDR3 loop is CASSVNGQGVAGELFF. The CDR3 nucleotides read TGCGCCAGCAGCGTGAACGGACAGGGGGTAGCCGGGGAGCTGTTTTTT.

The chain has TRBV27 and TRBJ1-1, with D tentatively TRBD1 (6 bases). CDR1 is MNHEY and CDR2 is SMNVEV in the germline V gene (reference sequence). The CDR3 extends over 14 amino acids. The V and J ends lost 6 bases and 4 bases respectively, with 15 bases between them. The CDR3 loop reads CASRRGGRGTEAFF. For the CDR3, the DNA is TGTGCCAGCAGAAGGGGGGGGAGGGGCACTGAAGCTTTCTTT.

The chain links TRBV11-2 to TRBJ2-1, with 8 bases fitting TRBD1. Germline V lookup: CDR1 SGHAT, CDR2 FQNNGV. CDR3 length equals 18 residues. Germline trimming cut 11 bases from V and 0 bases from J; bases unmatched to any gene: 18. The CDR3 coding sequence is TGTGCCGCGGCCGACCGGTACAGGGGGACAGGCTCCTACAATGAGCAGTTCTTC. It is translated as CAAADRYRGTGSYNEQFF.

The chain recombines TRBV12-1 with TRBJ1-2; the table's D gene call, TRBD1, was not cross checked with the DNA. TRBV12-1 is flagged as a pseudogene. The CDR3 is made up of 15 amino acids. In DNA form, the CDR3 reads TGTGCCAGCAGCTTTGACTGTAGGGGGTGTGGGGGCTACACCTTC. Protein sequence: CASSFDCRGCGGYTF.

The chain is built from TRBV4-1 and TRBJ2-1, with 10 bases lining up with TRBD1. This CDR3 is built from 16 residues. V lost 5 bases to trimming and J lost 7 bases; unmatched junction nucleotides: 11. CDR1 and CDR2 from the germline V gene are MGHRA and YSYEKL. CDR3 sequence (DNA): TGCGCCAGCAGCGACAGGACAGGGGGTATTGGAAATGAGCAGTTCTTC. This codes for CASSDRTGGIGNEQFF.

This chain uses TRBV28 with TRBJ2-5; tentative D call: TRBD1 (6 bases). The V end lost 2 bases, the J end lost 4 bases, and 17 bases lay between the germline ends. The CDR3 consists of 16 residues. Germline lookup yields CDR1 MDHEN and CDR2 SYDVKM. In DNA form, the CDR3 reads TGTGCCAGCAGTTTAGTCGGTCGGGCCAGGGGAGAGACCCAGTACTTC. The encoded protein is CASSLVGRARGETQYF.

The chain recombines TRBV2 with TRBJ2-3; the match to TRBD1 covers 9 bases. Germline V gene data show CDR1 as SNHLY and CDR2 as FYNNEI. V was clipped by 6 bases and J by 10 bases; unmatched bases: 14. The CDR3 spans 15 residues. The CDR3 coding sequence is TGTGCCAGCAGAGATCGGGACAGGGCCGGAGGTGCGCAGTATTTT. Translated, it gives CASRDRDRAGGAQYF. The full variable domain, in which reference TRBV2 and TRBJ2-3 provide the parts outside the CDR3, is EPEVTQTPSHQVTQMGQEVILRCVPISNHLYFYWYRQILGQKVEFLVSFYNNEISEKSEIFDDQFSVERPDGSNFTLKIRSTKLEDSAMYFCASRDRDRAGGAQYFGPGTRLTVL.

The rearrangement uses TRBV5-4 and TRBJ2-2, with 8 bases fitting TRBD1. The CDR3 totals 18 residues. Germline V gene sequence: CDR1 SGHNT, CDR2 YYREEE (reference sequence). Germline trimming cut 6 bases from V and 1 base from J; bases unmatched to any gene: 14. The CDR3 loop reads CASTLGTGRLLNTGELFF. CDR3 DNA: TGTGCCAGCACTTTAGGGACAGGACGACTCCTGAACACCGGGGAGCTGTTTTTT.

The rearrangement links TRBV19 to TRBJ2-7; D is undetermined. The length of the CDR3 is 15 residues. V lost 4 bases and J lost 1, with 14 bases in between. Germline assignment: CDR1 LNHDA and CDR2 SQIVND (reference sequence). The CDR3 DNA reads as TGTGCCAGTAGTACCCAGCAGACAAGATCCTACGAGCAGTACTTC. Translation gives CASSTQQTRSYEQYF.

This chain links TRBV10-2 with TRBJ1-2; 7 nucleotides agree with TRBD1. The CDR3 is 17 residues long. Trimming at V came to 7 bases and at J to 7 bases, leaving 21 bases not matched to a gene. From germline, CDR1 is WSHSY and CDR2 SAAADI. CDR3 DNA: TGCGCCAGCACCCCTGCCGGGACAGCCGGATTCGGGGGTGGCTACACCTTC. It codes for CASTPAGTAGFGGGYTF.